Each of the 6 T cell receptor beta chains below was sequenced from the same sample in a study of T cell responses to AZD1222 COVID-19 vaccine. Data came from immunoSEQ multiplex PCR; TCRdb stores just in-frame clones and leaves some out. There are 69,000 or so clones in the sample; roughly 91% occur only once, and more than 4% lies in the top ten. The input for sequencing was peripheral blood, taken 28 days after the second dose of the MenACWY control vaccine. The receptors were sampled from an adult who received the MenACWY meningococcal vaccine as a control.

This rearrangement joins TRBV28 to TRBJ2-6; no clear D gene. Trimming stripped 4 bases from V and 0 bases from J, with 10 bases between. From germline, CDR1 is MDHEN and CDR2 SYDVKM. The CDR3 spans 16 residues. Here the CDR3 DNA reads TGTGCCAGCAGTTCGCCGGATAGCTCTGGGGCCAACGTCCTGACTTTC. This gives the protein CASSSPDSSGANVLTF.

DNA for the CDR3: TGCGCCAGCAGCCAAGAAAACAGGGGTGAAAAACTGTTTTTT. Protein: CASSQENRGEKLFF. The V gene is TRBV4-3, the J gene TRBJ1-4; 7 bases fit TRBD1. V lost 0 bases, J lost 7 bases, and 2 bases stayed unmatched. The germline gives CDR1 LGHNA, CDR2 YSLEER. This CDR3 region has 14 residues.

J is TRBJ2-7 and V is TRBV2, with TRBD2 matching over 10 bases. The V segment lost 6 bases and the J segment 7 bases; nucleotides outside the gene matches: 9. The CDR3 runs to 14 residues. Germline CDR1 is SNHLY and CDR2 is FYNNEI. CDR3 nucleotides: TGTGCCAGCAGCCCGCTAGCGGGAGTAGGAGAGCAGTACTTC. Encoded protein: CASSPLAGVGEQYF. Drawing the rest from reference TRBV2 and TRBJ2-7, the complete variable domain is EPEVTQTPSHQVTQMGQEVILRCVPISNHLYFYWYRQILGQKVEFLVSFYNNEISEKSEIFDDQFSVERPDGSNFTLKIRSTKLEDSAMYFCASSPLAGVGEQYFGPGTRLTVT.

J is TRBJ2-2 and V is TRBV7-2; no clear D. V lost 5 bases to trimming and J lost 3 bases, with 10 bases between them. The germline gives CDR1 SGHTA, CDR2 FQGNSA. This CDR3 is built from 14 residues. The CDR3 sequence: CASSPRAYTGELFF. The CDR3 nucleotides read TGTGCCAGCAGCCCCCGGGCCTACACCGGGGAGCTGTTTTTT.

This sequence joins TRBV5-6 and TRBJ2-5, with D perhaps being TRBD1 or TRBD2 (6 bases each). Trimming took 7 bases from V and 10 from J, leaving 20 bases between them. The CDR3 sequence is 13 residues long. Germline V gene sequence: CDR1 SGHDT, CDR2 YYEEEE. CDR3 DNA sequence: TGTGCCAGCTGGCTAATGGACAGCGGGCACCAGTACTTC. Protein sequence: CASWLMDSGHQYF.

The genes are TRBV11-2 and TRBJ2-7; 7 bases fit TRBD1. CDR1 and CDR2 (germline): SGHAT, FQNNGV. The junction had 8 bases not matched to a gene; V was cut back by 0 bases and J by 0 bases. The CDR3 is 17 amino acids. CDR3 sequence reads: CASSLESGTEFSYEQYF. The CDR3 DNA reads as TGTGCCAGCAGCTTAGAATCCGGGACAGAATTCTCCTACGAGCAGTACTTC. Using reference TRBV11-2 and TRBJ2-7 for the parts outside the CDR3, the full variable domain is EAGVAQSPRYKIIEKRQSVAFWCNPISGHATLYWYQQILGQGPKLLIQFQNNGVVDDSQLPKDRFSAERLKGVDSTLKIQPAKLEDSAVYLCASSLESGTEFSYEQYFGPGTRLTVT.